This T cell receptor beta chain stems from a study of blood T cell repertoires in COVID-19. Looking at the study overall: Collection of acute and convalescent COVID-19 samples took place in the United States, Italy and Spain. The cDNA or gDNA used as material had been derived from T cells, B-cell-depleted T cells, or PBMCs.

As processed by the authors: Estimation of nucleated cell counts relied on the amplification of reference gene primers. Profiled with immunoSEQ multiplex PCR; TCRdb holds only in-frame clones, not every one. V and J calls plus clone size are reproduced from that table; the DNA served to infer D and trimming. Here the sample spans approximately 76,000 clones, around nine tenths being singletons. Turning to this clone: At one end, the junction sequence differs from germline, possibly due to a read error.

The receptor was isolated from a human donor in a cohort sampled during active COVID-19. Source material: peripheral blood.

CDR3 amino acids: CASSLYRWGYRGNYGYTF. The CDR3 DNA is TGTGCAAGCAGCTTATATCGGTGGGGGTACAGGGGGAACTATGGCTACACCTTC. The chain links TRBV7-8 to TRBJ1-2; the match to TRBD1 covers 8 bases. In germline, CDR1 is SGHVS, CDR2 FQNEAQ. This CDR3 spans 18 amino acids.